The rows below give T cell receptor beta chains drawn from one sample of a study of blood T cell repertoires in COVID-19. The protocol was immunoSEQ multiplex PCR, while the TCRdb copy is restricted to in-frame clones and leaves out a portion. Among roughly 150,000 clones, about 86% were seen once, and the ten largest hold roughly 18%. The sample consisted of peripheral blood. All receptors come from a woman over 75 with acute or convalescent COVID-19. Both conserved end residues are part of each CDR3. A D gene is named only where the DNA matches it firmly. The size entry is marked missing in some rows and otherwise reads once, few, many or a size class.

clone_size	d_call	j_call	v_call	cdr3_nt	cdr3_aa
.	TRBD2	TRBJ2-1	TRBV10-3	TGTGCCATCAGTGAGTCGGTAGCGGGGGGGCATCATGAGCAGTTCTTC	CAISESVAGGHHEQFF
.	.	TRBJ2-7	TRBV11-2	TGTGCCAGCAGCTTAGCCGGACTAACTACTGTTCCCTACGAGCAGTACTTC	CASSLAGLTTVPYEQYF
.	TRBD1	TRBJ1-1	TRBV7-9	TGTGCCAGCAGCTTGGGCAGGGGGCGCGTCACTGAAGCTTTCTTT	CASSLGRGRVTEAFF
.	.	TRBJ2-5	TRBV19	TGTGCCACCAGTCCATACCACGGGAGCAGGAGAAAAGAGACCCAGTACTTC	CATSPYHGSRRKETQYF
.	.	TRBJ2-7	TRBV4-1	TGCGCCAGCAGCTACAGACAGGCTCCCTACGAGCAGTACTTC	CASSYRQAPYEQYF
once	.	TRBJ1-1	TRBV12-1	TGTGCCAGCAGCTTTCGGGGGGCCGAAGCTTTCTTT	CASSFRGAEAFF
.	TRBD2	TRBJ2-5	TRBV9	TGTGCCAGCAGCGTAGGGCCCGGCGGGACTAGCAGGAAGAAGGCCAGTCCTCTCCAAGAGACCCAGTACTTC	CASSVGPGGTSRKKASPLQETQYF
.	.	TRBJ2-7	TRBV18	TGTGCCAGCTCGCAAAGGGGTTCCTACGAGCAGTACTTC	CASSQRGSYEQYF
.	TRBD1	TRBJ1-2	TRBV7-8	TGTGCCAGCAGCTTAGGCTCGACAGGGGTCTATGGCTACACCTTC	CASSLGSTGVYGYTF
.	.	TRBJ1-6	TRBV3-1/TRBV3-2	TGTGCCAGCAGCCCGCGTAGAGGCGATAATTCACCCCTCCACTTT	CASSPRRGDNSPLHF
.	TRBD2	TRBJ2-1	TRBV11-2	TGTGCCAGCAGCCTGAGACTAGCGGGAATGGGGGCCAATGAGCAGTTCTTC	CASSLRLAGMGANEQFF
.	TRBD1	TRBJ1-5	TRBV24-1	TGTGCCACCAGTGGCGGGGGGACAGGGAATCAGCCCCAGCATTTT	CATSGGGTGNQPQHF
.	TRBD2	TRBJ2-1	TRBV2	TGTGCCAGCAGTGAATTTGGACTAGCGGTATACAATGAGCAGTTCTTC	CASSEFGLAVYNEQFF
.	.	TRBJ2-3	TRBV18	TGTGCCAGCTCTAATCTTGGCACAGATACGCAGTATTTT	CASSNLGTDTQYF
.	.	TRBJ1-2	TRBV27	TGTGCCAGCAGTGAGCCGACCCATGGGGGGGATGGCTACACCTTC	CASSEPTHGGDGYTF
.	.	TRBJ2-2	TRBV29-1	TGCAGCGTTCGGCGACAGACGAACACCGGGGAGCTGTTTTTT	CSVRRQTNTGELFF
.	.	TRBJ1-3	TRBV6-6	TGTGCCAGCAGTTACTCGAACTCCGACTCTGGAAACACCATATATTTT	CASSYSNSDSGNTIYF
.	.	TRBJ1-1	TRBV18	TGTGCCAGCTCACCACAGGTGGGCGGGGTGCAGGAAGCTTTCTTT	CASSPQVGGVQEAFF
.	TRBD1	TRBJ2-5	TRBV5-4	TGTGCCAGCAGCAGGGACAGGTACCAAGAGACCCAGTACTTC	CASSRDRYQETQYF
.	TRBD1	TRBJ2-7	TRBV27	TGTGCCAGCAAGAAGGACAGGGGACTCTCCTACGAGCAGTACTTC	CASKKDRGLSYEQYF
.	TRBD2	TRBJ2-1	TRBV9	TGTGCCAGCAGCGGAGTTCCCCGGGCGGGAGTGGGCCACAATGAGCAGTTCTTC	CASSGVPRAGVGHNEQFF
once	.	TRBJ2-7	TRBV5-1	TGCGCCAGCAGCTTCGCAGGTTTAGACTACGAGCAGTACTTC	CASSFAGLDYEQYF
.	.	TRBJ2-2	TRBV10-1	TGCGCCAGCAGTGAGTCTCGGGCCGGGGAGCTGTTTTTT	CASSESRAGELFF
.	.	TRBJ1-4	TRBV5-1	TGCGCCAGCAGCTTGGCTACAGGGCTCGTGAATGAAAAACTGTTTTTT	CASSLATGLVNEKLFF
.	.	TRBJ2-1	TRBV5-1	TGCGCCAGCAGCTTGCGCGGACTTGGTGAGCAGTTCTTC	CASSLRGLGEQFF
.	.	TRBJ1-4	TRBV15	TGTGCCACCAGCAGGGGCGAGATACGGGAAAAACTGTTTTTT	CATSRGEIREKLFF
few	.	TRBJ2-6	TRBV9	TGTGCCAGCAGCCCCCCACTTGGGGCCAACGTCCTGACTTTC	CASSPPLGANVLTF
.	.	TRBJ2-3	TRBV27	TGTGCCAGCAGTGGGAGAGACGGCACAGATACGCAGTATTTT	CASSGRDGTDTQYF
.	.	TRBJ1-3	TRBV7-2	TGTGCCAGCAGCTTAGATTCAGGCCTCTCTGGAAACACCATATATTTT	CASSLDSGLSGNTIYF
.	.	TRBJ1-4	TRBV5-1	TGCGCCAGCAGCCTGCCTCGCAGTGAAAAACTGTTTTTT	CASSLPRSEKLFF
.	TRBD1	TRBJ1-6	TRBV20-1	TGCAGTGCTAGTTTACCGGGACAGGGAGATAATTCACCCCTCCACTTT	CSASLPGQGDNSPLHF